The TCR beta chain described here comes from a study of blood T cells in healthy people across ages. For the second PCR, which ran for roughly 7 to 11 cycles, a sample-barcoded 5' primer and a J-beta primer mix were used. TCRdb called the 5' RACE reads again in MiXCR, with one record for every CDR3 protein. The repertoire holds about 970,000 distinct CDR3 sequences, roughly 51% seen once, with about 22% in the top ten. This clonotype occurred a few times. This CDR3 has 14 residues. Germline-derived CDR1 and CDR2 are MNHNY and SVGAGI (reference sequence). Between the trimmed V and J ends, which lost 6 bases and 0 bases, there was a span of 11 bases.

This TCR was sampled from a woman aged 55-69 years in good health. This rearrangement joins TRBV6-6 to TRBJ1-2; perhaps TRBD1 as D (6 bases). The sample was blood. The CDR3 sequence: CASRPGQTNYGYTF. In DNA, the CDR3 is TGTGCCAGCAGGCCTGGACAGACTAACTATGGCTACACCTTC.